The 23 T cell receptor beta chains given below trace back to one sample, sequenced in a study of CD8 T cells in ankylosing spondylitis. Findings and caveats of the study: Seemingly distinctive of ankylosing spondylitis blood was a TCR beta motif formed by eight highly homologous variants.

No antigen has been identified for these receptors. TCRdb reprocessed the 5' RACE reads with MiXCR, giving one entry per CDR3 protein. The sample records about 220,000 distinct CDR3 sequences, approximately 16% being singletons. Sequenced input: blood, either unsorted or a sorted T cell fraction (not recorded which). The source is a male donor with ankylosing spondylitis.

This chain links TRBV12-3 or TRBV12-4 with TRBJ1-2; D is ambiguous. V was trimmed by 3 bases and J by 8 bases, leaving 16 bases between them. The CDR3 is 14 residues long. This CDR3 is CASSFVTPGKGYTF. The CDR3 region has the DNA TGTGCCAGCAGTTTCGTGACTCCTGGAAAAGGCTACACCTTC.

V is TRBV20-1 and J is TRBJ2-7, with D perhaps TRBD2 (6 bases). Per germline, CDR1 DFQATT and CDR2 SNEGSKA (reference sequence). This CDR3 is built from 15 residues. V lost 0 bases, J lost 2 bases, and 14 bases lay in between. Here the CDR3 DNA reads TGCAGTGCTAGAGACGTGGAGGGACCGACCTACGAGCAGTACTTC. Protein sequence: CSARDVEGPTYEQYF.

This clonotype was found many times. The chain is built from TRBV27 and TRBJ2-7; D is possibly TRBD1 (6 bases). V was shortened by 5 bases and J by 3 bases, with 17 bases between the two germline ends. The CDR3 consists of 15 residues. Germline CDR1 reads MNHEY; CDR2 reads SMNVEV (reference sequence). This CDR3 is CASSKPETGLYEQYF. In nucleotides, the CDR3 is TGTGCCAGCAGTAAACCGGAGACAGGCCTCTACGAGCAGTACTTC.

The V gene is TRBV5-6, the J gene TRBJ1-5; TRBD1 is a possible D gene (5 bases). V lost 0 bases and J 9 bases, leaving 7 bases between the germline ends. The V gene's germline CDR1 is SGHDT and CDR2 YYEEEE. The CDR3 is 12 residues long. The CDR3 coding sequence is TGTGCCAGCAGCTTGGGGGGCTTGCCCCAGCATTTT. Translation gives CASSLGGLPQHF.

The CDR3 region has the DNA TGTGCCAGCAGCGTACTAGCTTCCCACGAGCAGTACTTC. This codes for CASSVLASHEQYF. The chain links TRBV27 to TRBJ2-7; tentative D call: TRBD2 (6 bases). There are 13 residues in the CDR3. Germline lookup yields CDR1 MNHEY and CDR2 SMNVEV (reference sequence). With 6 bases removed from V and 5 bases from J, the gap between germline ends came to 14 bases.

This chain connects TRBV10-3 to TRBJ2-1, with 12 positions matching TRBD1. Losses at the gene ends were 5 bases for V and 8 bases for J; bases not matched to a gene: 4. This CDR3 spans 14 amino acids. Germline V CDR1 and CDR2: ENHRY, SYGVKD. The CDR3 protein is CAISPGTGGDEQFF. In DNA, the CDR3 is TGTGCCATCAGTCCCGGGACAGGGGGCGATGAGCAGTTCTTC.

This clonotype came up a few times. The J gene is TRBJ2-4, the V gene TRBV9; D is perhaps TRBD2 (5 bases). V was shortened by 3 bases and J by 14 bases, with 27 bases between the two germline ends. The CDR3 extends over 16 amino acids. In germline, CDR1 is SGDLS, CDR2 YYNGEE. CDR3 region: CASSGSSTTAPEWKYF. The CDR3 bases are TGTGCCAGCAGCGGTTCTAGCACGACTGCGCCCGAGTGGAAGTACTTC. Drawing the rest from reference TRBV9 and TRBJ2-4, the complete variable domain is DSGVTQTPKHLITATGQRVTLRCSPRSGDLSVYWYQQSLDQGLQFLIQYYNGEERAKGNILERFSAQQFPDLHSELNLSSLELGDSALYFCASSGSSTTAPEWKYFGAGTRLSVL.

The table lists this clonotype with a few counts. V gene TRBV4-2 combines with J gene TRBJ2-7; 7 bases agree with TRBD1. Looked up from germline, CDR1 is LGHNA and CDR2 is YNFKEQ. CDR3 size: 15 residues. The ends lost 4 bases at V and 3 bases at J; junction bases unmatched: 9. The CDR3 loop is CASSRDRVEDYEQYF. The DNA for the CDR3 is TGTGCCAGCAGCCGCGACAGGGTTGAGGACTACGAGCAGTACTTC.

This clonotype was detected a few times. This chain uses TRBV4-1 with TRBJ2-7; D unresolved. Germline values: CDR1 MGHRA, CDR2 YSYEKL. Trimming pared 0 bases from V and 0 bases from J, leaving 12 bases between. This CDR3 comprises 16 residues. CDR3 loop: CASSQETAALSYEQYF. CDR3 bases: TGCGCCAGCAGCCAAGAAACGGCAGCTCTCTCCTACGAGCAGTACTTC.

This clonotype appeared a few times. The chain joins TRBV12-3 or TRBV12-4 to TRBJ2-7; TRBD1 matches at 10 bases. The CDR3 loop spans 16 amino acids. V trimming: 5 bases; J trimming: 6 bases; junction bases outside the gene matches: 13. This chain's CDR3 is CASSPLGQGKNSEQYF. The CDR3, as DNA: TGTGCCAGCAGTCCGCTGGGACAGGGGAAAAATTCCGAGCAGTACTTC.

This clonotype was seen a handful of times. V and J are TRBV20-1 and TRBJ2-7, with D possibly being TRBD2 (5 bases). Trimming cost V 5 bases and J 0 bases, with 26 bases left between them. The CDR3 contains 18 residues. CDR1 is DFQATT, CDR2 SNEGSKA, per germline (reference sequence). CDR3 sequence: CSAFPPDSLTDDSYEQYF. CDR3 DNA sequence: TGCAGTGCTTTCCCCCCGGACTCTCTAACCGATGACTCCTACGAGCAGTACTTC.

This clonotype appeared a few times. This sequence joins TRBV12-3 or TRBV12-4 and TRBJ1-3; unclear D gene. Trimming took 3 bases from V and 0 from J, leaving 6 bases between them. This CDR3 region has 14 residues. This chain's CDR3 is CASSFLSSGNTIYF. DNA of the CDR3: TGTGCCAGCAGTTTCTTGTCCTCTGGAAACACCATATATTTT.

This clonotype showed up just a few times. The rearrangement links TRBV7-2 to TRBJ1-2; 7 bases line up with TRBD1. After removal of 5 bases from V and 0 bases from J, the junction contained 3 bases not matched to a gene. CDR1 and CDR2 from the germline V gene are SGHTA and FQGNSA. CDR3 length: 14 amino acids. DNA of the CDR3: TGTGCCAGCAGCCCGACAGGGACTAACTATGGCTACACCTTC. Residues: CASSPTGTNYGYTF.

The genes are TRBV12-3 or TRBV12-4 and TRBJ2-7, with 7 nucleotides matching TRBD1. Germline trimming cut 4 bases from V and 6 bases from J; bases unmatched to any gene: 6. The CDR3 has 13 amino acids. CDR3 loop: CASSWRQGVEQYF. CDR3 coding DNA: TGTGCCAGCAGTTGGCGACAGGGCGTCGAGCAGTACTTC.

This clonotype has ten or more counts. This chain uses TRBV12-3 or TRBV12-4 with TRBJ1-2; D remains ambiguous. The CDR3 loop spans 12 amino acids. The V end was cut by 5 bases, the J end by 4 bases, with 8 bases between. The CDR3 region is CASSPTGYGYTF. The DNA of the CDR3 is TGTGCCAGCAGTCCGACTGGCTATGGCTACACCTTC.

This clonotype was recorded a few times. CDR3 protein: CASRPLAAYTDTQYF. In DNA, the CDR3 is TGTGCCAGCAGACCACTAGCGGCCTACACAGATACGCAGTATTTT. The gene calls are TRBV7-2 and TRBJ2-3, with 8 bases that match TRBD2. Looked up from germline, CDR1 is SGHTA and CDR2 is FQGNSA. Trimming removed 6 bases from V and 2 bases from J; junction bases left unmatched: 7. The CDR3 covers 15 residues.

This clonotype has only a few counts. The chain joins TRBV4-1 to TRBJ2-1; 8 bases align to TRBD1. Germline-derived CDR1 and CDR2 are MGHRA and YSYEKL. V was clipped by 3 bases and J by 5 bases; unmatched bases: 9. This CDR3 spans 16 amino acids. CDR3 in amino acids: CASSHLTGVYDNEQFF. The CDR3 coding sequence is TGCGCCAGCAGCCATTTGACAGGGGTATACGACAATGAGCAGTTCTTC.

This clonotype was recorded a few times. This chain uses TRBV29-1 with TRBJ2-1, with D hard to call. CDR3 length: 14 residues. Trimming shortened V by 6 bases and J by 0 bases, and 12 bases separated the two germline ends. Germline V gene sequence: CDR1 SQVTM, CDR2 ANQGSEA. The CDR3 loop is CSVRPESSYNEQFF. The CDR3 DNA sequence: TGCAGCGTCCGACCAGAGAGCTCCTACAATGAGCAGTTCTTC.

The chain couples TRBV6-2 or TRBV6-3 to TRBJ2-7; the D is unclear. In germline, CDR1 is MNHEY, CDR2 SVGEGT. This CDR3 region has 16 residues. V lost 2 bases and J 3 bases, leaving 17 bases between the germline ends. CDR3: CASSYLEWGRGYEQYF. In DNA, the CDR3 is TGTGCCAGCAGTTACCTGGAATGGGGAAGAGGCTACGAGCAGTACTTC.

The sample holds a few counts of this clonotype. The chain is built from TRBV12-3 or TRBV12-4 and TRBJ2-7, with 11 bases aligning to TRBD1. V lost 5 bases to trimming and J lost 2 bases; unmatched junction nucleotides: 5. There are 15 residues in the CDR3. The CDR3 sequence is CASSEDRGLPYEQYF. The CDR3 DNA reads as TGTGCCAGCAGTGAGGACAGGGGGCTACCCTACGAGCAGTACTTC.

The chain couples TRBV5-5 to TRBJ2-2, with 9 bases aligning to TRBD2. The V gene end was trimmed by 4 bases and the J gene end by 1 base; junction bases not matched to a gene: 5. The CDR3 runs 16 residues. The germline gives CDR1 SGHKS, CDR2 YYEKEE (reference sequence). DNA of the CDR3: TGTGCCAGCAGCCCTGTACTAGCGGGGAACACCGGGGAGCTGTTTTTT. Encoded protein: CASSPVLAGNTGELFF. The full variable domain, completed using reference TRBV5-5 and TRBJ2-2, is DAGVTQSPTHLIKTRGQQVTLRCSPISGHKSVSWYQQVLGQGPQFIFQYYEKEERGRGNFPDRFSARQFPNYSSELNVNALLLGDSALYLCASSPVLAGNTGELFFGEGSRLTVL.

V usage is TRBV29-1 and J usage is TRBJ1-1, with D possibly TRBD1 on 6 matching bases. This CDR3 comprises 14 residues. V gave up 7 bases and J gave up 1 base, with 16 bases separating them. Per the germline V gene, CDR1 is SQVTM and CDR2 is ANQGSEA. The CDR3: CSAEGGRKNTEAFF. The CDR3 nucleotides are TGCAGCGCCGAAGGGGGACGGAAGAACACTGAAGCTTTCTTT.

This clonotype was counted a few times. The chain links TRBV7-6 to TRBJ2-1; 9 bases align to TRBD1. Germline assignment: CDR1 SGHVS and CDR2 FNYEAQ. Losses at the gene ends were 1 base for V and 8 bases for J; bases not matched to a gene: 15. CDR3 length: 18 amino acids. CDR3 region: CASSLEASTGGVVDEQFF. As DNA, the CDR3 is TGTGCCAGCAGCTTAGAAGCCTCGACAGGGGGGGTAGTCGATGAGCAGTTCTTC. Using reference TRBV7-6 and TRBJ2-1 for the parts outside the CDR3, the full variable domain is GAGVSQSPRYKVTKRGQDVALRCDPISGHVSLYWYRQALGQGPEFLTYFNYEAQQDKSGLPNDRFSAERPEGSISTLTIQRTEQRDSAMYRCASSLEASTGGVVDEQFFGPGTRLTVL.